The 8 T cell receptor beta chains listed next were all sequenced from one sample in a study of long-term antiretroviral therapy in people with HIV. Sequencing relied on immunoSEQ assay v3.0, run at survey level. Libraries were prepared by immunoSEQ multiplex PCR; TCRdb keeps only in-frame clonotypes and omits some of them. The table lists nearly 11,000 clones, 80% to 90% of them singletons. The specimen comprised unsorted PBMCs, sampled about 7 years after starting antiretroviral therapy. The receptor set was obtained from a man aged 45-65 years with HIV.

The chain links TRBV29-1 to TRBJ2-2; perhaps TRBD1 as D (6 bases). The CDR3 extends over 15 amino acids. The germline V gene encodes CDR1 SQVTM and CDR2 ANQGSEA. V gave up 5 bases and J gave up 8 bases, with 21 bases separating them. CDR3: CSVFLQGLGVGELFF. The CDR3, as DNA: TGCAGCGTTTTTCTCCAGGGGTTAGGGGTAGGGGAGCTGTTTTTT.

This rearrangement joins TRBV4-2 to TRBJ2-2; the D gene is possibly TRBD2 (6 bases). CDR3 length equals 14 residues. CDR1 and CDR2 from the germline V gene are LGHNA and YNFKEQ. V lost 6 bases and J lost 6, with 14 bases in between. CDR3 protein: CASRPWGDPGELFF. CDR3 bases: TGTGCCAGCAGACCTTGGGGGGACCCCGGGGAGCTGTTTTTT.

This chain uses TRBV11-2 with TRBJ2-3; D unresolved. Trimming took 2 bases from V and 7 from J, leaving 10 bases between them. Per germline, CDR1 SGHAT and CDR2 FQNNGV. The CDR3 spans 13 residues. CDR3 coding DNA: TGTGCCAGCAGCTTAAACCCGGAACATACGCAGTATTTT. As protein: CASSLNPEHTQYF.

V usage is TRBV9 and J usage is TRBJ2-3; D perhaps matches TRBD2 (5 bases). This CDR3 has 14 amino acids. Germline loops: CDR1 SGDLS, CDR2 YYNGEE. The V and J ends lost 6 bases and 0 bases respectively, with 11 bases between them. The CDR3 nucleotides are TGTGCCAGCAACGAGGGATTCAGCACAGATACGCAGTATTTT. Protein product: CASNEGFSTDTQYF.

The chain links TRBV6-5 to TRBJ2-5, with a weak D call TRBD2 (5 bases). V dropped 5 bases and J dropped 5 bases, with 12 bases sitting between them. From germline, CDR1 is MNHEY and CDR2 SVGAGI. CDR3 size: 13 residues. The CDR3 protein is CASSRTQWETQYF. Here the CDR3 DNA reads TGTGCCAGCAGTCGGACTCAGTGGGAGACCCAGTACTTC.

The chain couples TRBV28 to TRBJ1-2; 10 positions agree with TRBD1. Germline loops: CDR1 MDHEN, CDR2 SYDVKM. The ends lost 3 bases at V and 8 bases at J; junction bases unmatched: 6. This CDR3 contains 14 residues. The CDR3 nucleotides are TGTGCCAGCAGTTTCCGACAGGGGGCGCGAGGCTACACCTTC. Its translation is CASSFRQGARGYTF.

The chain recombines TRBV27 with TRBJ1-1, with 8 bases that match TRBD1. This CDR3 spans 14 amino acids. Germline V gives CDR1 MNHEY, CDR2 SMNVEV (reference sequence). V dropped 4 bases and J dropped 4; count of bases not matched to a gene: 5. For the CDR3, the DNA is TGTGCCAGCAGTTCCGCAGACAGGGGCACTGAAGCTTTCTTT. This encodes CASSSADRGTEAFF.

The chain uses TRBV29-1 and TRBJ2-5; D gene uncertain. The V gene's germline CDR1 is SQVTM and CDR2 ANQGSEA. V gave up 7 bases and J gave up 2 bases, with 11 bases separating them. The CDR3 spans 12 residues. The CDR3 DNA follows: TGCAGCGCCCGGACGGATCAAGAGACCCAGTACTTC. Amino acid sequence: CSARTDQETQYF.